This TCR beta chain was observed in a study of blood T cells in healthy people across ages. The overall study: With template switching, about one barcoded beta molecule was captured per two T cells.

Sample-barcoded 5' priming and a J-beta primer mix drove a second PCR of roughly 6 to 12 cycles. A template-switch adaptor with 12 random nucleotides tagged each cDNA molecule. TCRdb reprocessed the 5' RACE reads via MiXCR and lists one record per CDR3 protein. This sample has about 1.6 million distinct CDR3 sequences, with roughly 32% found just once. CDR1 is SGHTA and CDR2 is FQGTGA in the germline V gene. V was pared by 5 bases and J by 7 bases, with 12 bases between. The CDR3 has 13 residues. Russia was home to the donors, healthy Caucasian individuals aged roughly 6 to 95. The chain carries TRBV7-3 and TRBJ2-1; D is unresolved. The TCR comes from a woman aged 25 to 39 in good health. Source material: blood. CDR3 sequence (DNA): TGTGCCAGCAGCCGGAGTAACTCTAATGAGCAGTTCTTC. It translates to CASSRSNSNEQFF.